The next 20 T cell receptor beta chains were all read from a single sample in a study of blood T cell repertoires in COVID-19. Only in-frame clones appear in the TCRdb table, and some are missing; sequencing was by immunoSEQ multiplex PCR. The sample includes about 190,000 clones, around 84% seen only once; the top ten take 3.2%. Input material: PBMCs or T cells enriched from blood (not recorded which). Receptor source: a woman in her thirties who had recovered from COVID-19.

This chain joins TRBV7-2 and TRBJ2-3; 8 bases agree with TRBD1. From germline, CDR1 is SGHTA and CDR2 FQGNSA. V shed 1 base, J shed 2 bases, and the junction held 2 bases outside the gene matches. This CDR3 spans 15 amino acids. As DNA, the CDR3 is TGTGCCAGCAGCTTAGGACAGGGGAACACAGATACGCAGTATTTT. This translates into CASSLGQGNTDTQYF.

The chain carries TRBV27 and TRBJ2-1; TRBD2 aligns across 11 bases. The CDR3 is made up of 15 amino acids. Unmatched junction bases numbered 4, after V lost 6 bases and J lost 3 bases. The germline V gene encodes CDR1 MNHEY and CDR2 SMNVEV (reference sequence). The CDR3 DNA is TGTGCCAGCAGCCGAGGGACTAGCGGCTACAATGAGCAGTTCTTC. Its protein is CASSRGTSGYNEQFF.

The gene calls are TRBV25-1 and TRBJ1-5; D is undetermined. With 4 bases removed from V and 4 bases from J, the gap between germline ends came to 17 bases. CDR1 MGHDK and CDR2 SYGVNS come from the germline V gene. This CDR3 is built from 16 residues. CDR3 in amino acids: CASSGREGFGNQPQHF. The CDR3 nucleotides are TGTGCCAGCAGTGGAAGGGAGGGTTTTGGGAATCAGCCCCAGCATTTT.

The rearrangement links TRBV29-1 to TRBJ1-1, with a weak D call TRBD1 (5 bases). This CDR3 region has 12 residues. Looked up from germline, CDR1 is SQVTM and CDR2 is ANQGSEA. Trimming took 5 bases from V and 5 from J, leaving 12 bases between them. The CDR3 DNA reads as TGCAGCGTTTCGAGGGGAGGGACTGAAGCTTTCTTT. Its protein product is CSVSRGGTEAFF.

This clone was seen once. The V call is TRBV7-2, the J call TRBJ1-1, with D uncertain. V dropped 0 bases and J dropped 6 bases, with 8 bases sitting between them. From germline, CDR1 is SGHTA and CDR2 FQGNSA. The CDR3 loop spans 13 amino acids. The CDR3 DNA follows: TGTGCCAGCAGCTTAGCGAGCGTTGCTGAAGCTTTCTTT. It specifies CASSLASVAEAFF.

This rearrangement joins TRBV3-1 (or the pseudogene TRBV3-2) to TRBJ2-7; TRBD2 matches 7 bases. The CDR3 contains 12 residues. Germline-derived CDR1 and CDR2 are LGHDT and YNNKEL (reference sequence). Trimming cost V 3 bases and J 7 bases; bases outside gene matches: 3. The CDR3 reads CASSQRLAEQYF. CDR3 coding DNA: TGTGCCAGCAGCCAGCGACTAGCAGAGCAGTACTTC.

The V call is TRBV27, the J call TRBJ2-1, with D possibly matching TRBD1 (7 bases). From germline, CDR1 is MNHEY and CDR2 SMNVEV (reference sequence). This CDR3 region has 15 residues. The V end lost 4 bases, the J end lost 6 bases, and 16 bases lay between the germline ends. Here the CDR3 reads CASSSGTQGVNEQFF. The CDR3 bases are TGTGCCAGCAGTTCCGGGACTCAGGGGGTCAATGAGCAGTTCTTC.

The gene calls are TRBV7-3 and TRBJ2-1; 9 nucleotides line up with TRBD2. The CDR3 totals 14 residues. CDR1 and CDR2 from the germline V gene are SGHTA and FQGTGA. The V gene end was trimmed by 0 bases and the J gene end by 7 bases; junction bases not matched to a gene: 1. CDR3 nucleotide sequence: TGTGCCAGCAGCTTAACGGGACTAGCAAATGAGCAGTTCTTC. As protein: CASSLTGLANEQFF.

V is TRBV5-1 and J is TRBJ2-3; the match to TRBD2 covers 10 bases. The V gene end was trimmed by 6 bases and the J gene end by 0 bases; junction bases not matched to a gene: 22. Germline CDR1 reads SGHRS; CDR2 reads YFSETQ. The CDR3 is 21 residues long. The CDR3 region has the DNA TGCGCCAGCACCCCATGGGTGGCTAGCGGGGGACTTAATCCTAGCACAGATACGCAGTATTTT. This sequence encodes CASTPWVASGGLNPSTDTQYF. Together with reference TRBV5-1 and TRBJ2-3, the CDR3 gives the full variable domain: KAGVTQTPRYLIKTRGQQVTLSCSPISGHRSVSWYQQTPGQGLQFLFEYFSETQRNKGNFPGRFSGRQFSNSRSEMNVSTLELGDSALYLCASTPWVASGGLNPSTDTQYFGPGTRLTVL.

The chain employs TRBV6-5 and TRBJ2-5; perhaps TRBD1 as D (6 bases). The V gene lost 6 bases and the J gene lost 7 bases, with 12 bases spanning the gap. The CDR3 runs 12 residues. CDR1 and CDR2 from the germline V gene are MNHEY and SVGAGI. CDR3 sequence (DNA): TGTGCCAGCAGGACCGTAGGGGGGACCCAGTACTTC. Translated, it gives CASRTVGGTQYF.

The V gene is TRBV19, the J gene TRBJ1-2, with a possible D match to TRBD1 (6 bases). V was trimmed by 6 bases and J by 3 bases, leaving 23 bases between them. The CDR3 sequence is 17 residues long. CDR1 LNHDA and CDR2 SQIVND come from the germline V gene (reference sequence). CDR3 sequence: CASSGFKQGGLDYGYTF. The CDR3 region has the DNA TGTGCCAGTAGCGGATTCAAACAGGGTGGGTTGGACTATGGCTACACCTTC.

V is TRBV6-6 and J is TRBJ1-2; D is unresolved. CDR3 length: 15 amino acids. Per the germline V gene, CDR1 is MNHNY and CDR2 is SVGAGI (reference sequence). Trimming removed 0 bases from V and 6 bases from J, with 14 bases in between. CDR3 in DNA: TGTGCCAGCAGTTACTCGATAGTCAGGAGGGATGGCTACACCTTC. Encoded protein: CASSYSIVRRDGYTF.

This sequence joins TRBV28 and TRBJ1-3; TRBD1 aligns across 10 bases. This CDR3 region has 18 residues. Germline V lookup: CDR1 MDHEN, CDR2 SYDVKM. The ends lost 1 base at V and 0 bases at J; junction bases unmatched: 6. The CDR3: CASSLFRTGGSSGNTIYF. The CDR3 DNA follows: TGTGCCAGCAGTTTATTTAGGACAGGGGGTTCCTCTGGAAACACCATATATTTT.

The CDR3 nucleotides read TGTGCCTGGAGTGTACAGACAGGGTCGAACACCGGGGAGCTGTTTTTT. Translation gives CAWSVQTGSNTGELFF. The chain combines TRBV30 with TRBJ2-2; 7 bases line up with TRBD1. Germline lookup yields CDR1 GTSNPN and CDR2 SVGIG (reference sequence). V was pared by 0 bases and J by 0 bases, with 4 bases of the junction left unmatched. The CDR3 has 16 residues.

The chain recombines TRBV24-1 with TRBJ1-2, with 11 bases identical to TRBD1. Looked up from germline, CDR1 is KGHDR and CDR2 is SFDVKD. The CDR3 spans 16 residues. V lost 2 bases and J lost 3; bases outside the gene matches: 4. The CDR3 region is CATSDYGQGADYGYTF. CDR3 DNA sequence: TGTGCCACCAGTGATTATGGACAGGGGGCGGACTATGGCTACACCTTC.

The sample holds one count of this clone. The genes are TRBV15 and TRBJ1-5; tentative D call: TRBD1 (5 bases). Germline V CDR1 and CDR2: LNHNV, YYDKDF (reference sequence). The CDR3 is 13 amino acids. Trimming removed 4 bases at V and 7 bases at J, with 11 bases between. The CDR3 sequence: CATSNAGRQPQHF. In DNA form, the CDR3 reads TGTGCCACCAGCAACGCAGGGCGGCAGCCCCAGCATTTT.

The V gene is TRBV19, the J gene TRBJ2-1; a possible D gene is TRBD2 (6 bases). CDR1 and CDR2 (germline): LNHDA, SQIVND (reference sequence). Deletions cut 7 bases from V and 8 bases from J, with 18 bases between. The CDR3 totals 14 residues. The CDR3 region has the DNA TGTGCCAGTACCATGGACGGGAGTGGGGATGAGCAGTTCTTC. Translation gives CASTMDGSGDEQFF.

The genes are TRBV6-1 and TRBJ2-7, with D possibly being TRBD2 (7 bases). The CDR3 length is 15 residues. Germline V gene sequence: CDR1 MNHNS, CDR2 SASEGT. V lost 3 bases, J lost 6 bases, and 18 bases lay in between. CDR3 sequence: CASSDRIGGLSEQYV. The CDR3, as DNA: TGTGCCAGCAGTGATAGGATCGGGGGGCTCTCCGAGCAGTACGTC.

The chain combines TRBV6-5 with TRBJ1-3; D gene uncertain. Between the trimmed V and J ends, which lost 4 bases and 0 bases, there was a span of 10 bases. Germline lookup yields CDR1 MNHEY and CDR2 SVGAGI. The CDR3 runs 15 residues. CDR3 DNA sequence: TGTGCCAGCAGTTTCCGCGGGGACTCTGGAAACACCATATATTTT. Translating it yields CASSFRGDSGNTIYF.

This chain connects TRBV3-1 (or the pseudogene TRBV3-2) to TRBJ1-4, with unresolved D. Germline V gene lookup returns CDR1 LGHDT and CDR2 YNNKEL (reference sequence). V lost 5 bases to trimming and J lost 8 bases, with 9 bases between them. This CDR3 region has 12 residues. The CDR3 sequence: CASSYGPEKLFF. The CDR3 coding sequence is TGTGCCAGCAGCTATGGGCCCGAAAAACTGTTTTTT.